The subject of this entry is one T cell receptor beta chain. The data were taken from a study of blood T cell repertoires in COVID-19. Whole-study context: Samples came from the United States, Italy and Spain, spanning acute and convalescent COVID-19. The cDNA or gDNA used as material had been derived from T cells, B-cell-depleted T cells, or PBMCs.

As originally analysed: The assay estimated nucleated cells by amplifying reference gene primers. Here immunoSEQ multiplex PCR was the method, and the copy in TCRdb shows in-frame clones only, minus some. The V and J calls and clone size are taken from that table; D and trimming were inferred from the DNA. The top ten clones hold less than 3% of a sample with about 50,000 clones, more than 75% of them seen once. The CDR3 extends over 16 amino acids. The V gene lost 6 bases and the J gene lost 0 bases, with 15 bases spanning the gap. Germline values: CDR1 GTSNPN, CDR2 SVGIG (reference sequence). The chain links TRBV30 to TRBJ1-6; D gene ambiguous. This TCR was recovered from a woman over 75 with COVID-19, enrolled during active disease. The sample was peripheral blood. CDR3 amino acids: CACQPSGSSYNSPLHF. CDR3 DNA sequence: TGTGCCTGCCAGCCGTCCGGGAGCTCCTATAATTCACCCCTCCACTTT.